This T cell receptor (beta chain) derives from a study of blood T cell repertoires in COVID-19. This clone was observed a handful of times. Germline V gives CDR1 SGHRS, CDR2 YFSETQ. Trimming pared 4 bases from V and 6 bases from J, leaving 14 bases between. The CDR3 totals 13 residues. Method: immunoSEQ multiplex PCR; TCRdb's copy keeps in-frame clones and lacks some. The sample lists fewer than 75,000 clones, around 87% occurring once. The sequence derives from a man in his fifties or sixties with active or convalescent COVID-19. Source material: peripheral blood. The rearrangement links TRBV5-1 to TRBJ2-7; D uncertain. CDR3 sequence reads: CASSAIDGREQYF. Written as DNA, the CDR3 is TGCGCCAGCAGCGCCATAGATGGGCGCGAGCAGTACTTC.